This entry describes one T cell receptor beta chain. Its antigen remains unknown. This specimen comes from a study of T cell responses to AZD1222 COVID-19 vaccine. The study's findings and limits: Close to half of spike-specific TCRs reportedly recognize unmutated variant regions.

Germline CDR1 LGHDT, CDR2 YNNKEL (reference sequence). This CDR3 is 14 amino acids long. V shed 3 bases and J 1 base; nucleotides not matched to a gene: 2. Sequenced by immunoSEQ multiplex PCR; TCRdb stores in-frame clones only, minus some. This sample carries 55,000 to 75,000 clones, about nine tenths of them seen once, and the ten largest clones take around 7.8%. The TCR was taken from an adult in good health. The sequenced sample was peripheral blood, obtained on day 0 of AZD1222 vaccination. The chain has TRBV3-1 (or the pseudogene TRBV3-2) and TRBJ1-1; the match to TRBD1 covers 7 bases. CDR3 region: CASSQDRPNTEAFF. In nucleotides, the CDR3 is TGTGCCAGCAGCCAGGACAGGCCGAACACTGAAGCTTTCTTT.